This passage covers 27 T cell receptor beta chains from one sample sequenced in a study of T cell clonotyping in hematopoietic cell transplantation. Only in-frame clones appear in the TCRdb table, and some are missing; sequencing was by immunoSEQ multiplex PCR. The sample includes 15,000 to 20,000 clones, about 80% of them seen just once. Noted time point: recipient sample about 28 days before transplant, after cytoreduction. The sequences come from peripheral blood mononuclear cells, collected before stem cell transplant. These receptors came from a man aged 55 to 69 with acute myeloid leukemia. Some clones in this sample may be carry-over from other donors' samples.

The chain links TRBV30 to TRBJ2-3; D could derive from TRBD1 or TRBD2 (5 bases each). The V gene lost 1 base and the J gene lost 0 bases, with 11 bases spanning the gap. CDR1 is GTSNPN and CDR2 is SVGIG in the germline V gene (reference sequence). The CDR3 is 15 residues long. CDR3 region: CAWSGWGGSTDTQYF. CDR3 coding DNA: TGTGCCTGGAGTGGGTGGGGCGGGAGCACAGATACGCAGTATTTT.

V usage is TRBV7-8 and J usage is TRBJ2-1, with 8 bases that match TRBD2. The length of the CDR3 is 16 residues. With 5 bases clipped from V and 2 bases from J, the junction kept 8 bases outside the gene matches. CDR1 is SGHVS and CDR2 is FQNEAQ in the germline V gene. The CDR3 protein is CASSGLGGAAYNEQFF. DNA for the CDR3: TGTGCCAGCAGCGGACTCGGGGGGGCCGCCTACAATGAGCAGTTCTTC.

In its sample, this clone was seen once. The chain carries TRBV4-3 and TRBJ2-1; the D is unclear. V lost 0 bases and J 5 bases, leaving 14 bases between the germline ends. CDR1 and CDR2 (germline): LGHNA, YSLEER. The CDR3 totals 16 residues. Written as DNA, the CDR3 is TGCGCCAGCAGCCAAGATAAGGGTTCGTTCCACAATGAGCAGTTCTTC. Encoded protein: CASSQDKGSFHNEQFF.

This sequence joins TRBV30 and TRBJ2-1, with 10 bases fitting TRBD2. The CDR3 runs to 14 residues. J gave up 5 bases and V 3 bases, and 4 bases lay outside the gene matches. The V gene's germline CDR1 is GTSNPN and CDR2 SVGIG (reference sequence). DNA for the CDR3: TGTGCCTGGAGGACTAGCGGGTACCACAATGAGCAGTTCTTC. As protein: CAWRTSGYHNEQFF. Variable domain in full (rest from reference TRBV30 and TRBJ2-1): SQTIHQWPATLVQPVGSPLSLECTVEGTSNPNLYWYRQAAGRGLQLLFYSVGIGQISSEVPQNLSASRPQDRQFILSSKKLLLSDSGFYLCAWRTSGYHNEQFFGPGTRLTVL.

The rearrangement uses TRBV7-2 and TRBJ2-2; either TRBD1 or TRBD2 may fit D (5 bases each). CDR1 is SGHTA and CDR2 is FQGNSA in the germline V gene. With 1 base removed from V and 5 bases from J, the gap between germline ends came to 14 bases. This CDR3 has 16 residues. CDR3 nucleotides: TGTGCCAGCAGCTTAGGCGAGGGGAAGTATACCGGGGAGCTGTTTTTT. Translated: CASSLGEGKYTGELFF.

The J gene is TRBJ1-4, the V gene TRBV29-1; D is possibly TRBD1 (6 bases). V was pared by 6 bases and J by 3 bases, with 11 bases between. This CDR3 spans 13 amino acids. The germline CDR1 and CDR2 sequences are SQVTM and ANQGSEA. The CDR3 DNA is TGCAGCGTCCCAGGGGTAGCTAATGAAAAACTGTTTTTT. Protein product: CSVPGVANEKLFF.

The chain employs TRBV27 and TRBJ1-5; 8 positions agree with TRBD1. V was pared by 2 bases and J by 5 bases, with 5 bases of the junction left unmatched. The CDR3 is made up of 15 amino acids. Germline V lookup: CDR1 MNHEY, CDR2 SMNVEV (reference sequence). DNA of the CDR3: TGTGCCAGCAGTTTACTCCAGGGGGCAGATCAGCCCCAGCATTTT. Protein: CASSLLQGADQPQHF.

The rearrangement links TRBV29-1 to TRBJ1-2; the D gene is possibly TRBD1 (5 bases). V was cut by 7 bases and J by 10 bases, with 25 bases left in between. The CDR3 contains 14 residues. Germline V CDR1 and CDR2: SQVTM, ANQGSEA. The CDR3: CSGAKGRAGTDYTF. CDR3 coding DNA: TGCAGCGGTGCCAAGGGGCGGGCAGGGACCGACTACACCTTC.

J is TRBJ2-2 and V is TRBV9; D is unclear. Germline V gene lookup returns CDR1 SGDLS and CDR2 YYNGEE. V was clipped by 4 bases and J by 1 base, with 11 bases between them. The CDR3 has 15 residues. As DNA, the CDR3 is TGTGCCAGCAGCCCATCGACCCTGAACACCGGGGAGCTGTTTTTT. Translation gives CASSPSTLNTGELFF.

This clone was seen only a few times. CDR3 loop: CASSVVAGGGYTF. The CDR3 coding sequence is TGTGCCAGCAGCGTAGTGGCAGGGGGCGGCTACACCTTC. The V and J genes are TRBV9 and TRBJ1-2; 8 bases are shared with TRBD1. This CDR3 has 13 amino acids. V shed 0 bases, J shed 8 bases, and the junction held 3 bases outside the gene matches. Germline assignment: CDR1 SGDLS and CDR2 YYNGEE.

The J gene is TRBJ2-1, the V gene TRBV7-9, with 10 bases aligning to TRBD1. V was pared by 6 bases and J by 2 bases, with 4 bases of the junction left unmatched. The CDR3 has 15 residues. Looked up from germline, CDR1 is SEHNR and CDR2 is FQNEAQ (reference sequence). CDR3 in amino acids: CASRPGTGAYNEQFF. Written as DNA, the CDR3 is TGTGCCAGCAGGCCCGGGACAGGGGCCTACAATGAGCAGTTCTTC.

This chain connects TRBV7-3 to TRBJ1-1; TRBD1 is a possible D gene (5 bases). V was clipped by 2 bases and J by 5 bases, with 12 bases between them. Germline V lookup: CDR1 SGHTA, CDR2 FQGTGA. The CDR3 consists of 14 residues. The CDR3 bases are TGTGCCAGCAGCTTATGGGGGTCAAGAACTGAAGCTTTCTTT. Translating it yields CASSLWGSRTEAFF. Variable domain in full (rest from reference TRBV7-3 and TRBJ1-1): GAGVSQTPSNKVTEKGKYVELRCDPISGHTALYWYRQSLGQGPEFLIYFQGTGAADDSGLPNDRFFAVRPEGSVSTLKIQRTERGDSAVYLCASSLWGSRTEAFFGQGTRLTVV.

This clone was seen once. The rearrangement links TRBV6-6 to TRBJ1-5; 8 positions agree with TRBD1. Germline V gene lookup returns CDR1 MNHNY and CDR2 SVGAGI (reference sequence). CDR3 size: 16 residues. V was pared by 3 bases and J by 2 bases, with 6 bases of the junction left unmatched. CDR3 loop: CASSYLQGVGNQPQHF. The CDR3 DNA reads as TGTGCCAGCAGTTATCTACAGGGGGTTGGCAATCAGCCCCAGCATTTT.

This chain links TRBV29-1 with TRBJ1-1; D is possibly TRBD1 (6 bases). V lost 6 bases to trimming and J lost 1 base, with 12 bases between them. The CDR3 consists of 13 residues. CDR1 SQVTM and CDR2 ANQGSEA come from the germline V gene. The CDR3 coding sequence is TGCAGCGTCCGACAGGCCACGAACACTGAAGCTTTCTTT. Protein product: CSVRQATNTEAFF.

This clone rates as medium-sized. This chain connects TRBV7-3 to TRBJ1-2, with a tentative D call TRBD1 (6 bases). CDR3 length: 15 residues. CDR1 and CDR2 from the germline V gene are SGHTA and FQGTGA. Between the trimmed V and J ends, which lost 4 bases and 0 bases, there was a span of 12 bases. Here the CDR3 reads CASSSYRATNYGYTF. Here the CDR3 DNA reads TGTGCCAGCAGCTCATACAGGGCCACTAACTATGGCTACACCTTC.

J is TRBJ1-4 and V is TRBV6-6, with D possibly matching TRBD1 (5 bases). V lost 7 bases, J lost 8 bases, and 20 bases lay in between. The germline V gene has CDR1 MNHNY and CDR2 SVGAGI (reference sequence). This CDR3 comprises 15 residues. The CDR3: CASINGGIGEEKLFF. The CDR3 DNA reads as TGTGCCAGCATCAACGGAGGGATAGGGGAGGAAAAACTGTTTTTT.

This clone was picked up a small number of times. CDR3 region: CASSPTWHEQFF. CDR3 in DNA: TGTGCCAGCAGCCCCACCTGGCACGAGCAGTTCTTC. V usage is TRBV14 and J usage is TRBJ2-1; no definite D call. Germline CDR1 reads SGHDN; CDR2 reads FVKESK. Trimming took 4 bases from V and 10 from J, leaving 11 bases between them. The CDR3 is 12 amino acids. Supplemented by reference TRBV14 and TRBJ2-1, the full variable domain reads EAGVTQFPSHSVIEKGQTVTLRCDPISGHDNLYWYRRVMGKEIKFLLHFVKESKQDESGMPNNRFLAERTGGTYSTLKVQPAELEDSGVYFCASSPTWHEQFFGPGTRLTVL.

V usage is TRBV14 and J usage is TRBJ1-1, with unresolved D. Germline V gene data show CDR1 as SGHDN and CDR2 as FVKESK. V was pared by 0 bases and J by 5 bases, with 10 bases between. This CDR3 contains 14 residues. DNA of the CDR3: TGTGCCAGCAGCCAAGAACGAGGGAGGACTGAAGCTTTCTTT. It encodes CASSQERGRTEAFF.

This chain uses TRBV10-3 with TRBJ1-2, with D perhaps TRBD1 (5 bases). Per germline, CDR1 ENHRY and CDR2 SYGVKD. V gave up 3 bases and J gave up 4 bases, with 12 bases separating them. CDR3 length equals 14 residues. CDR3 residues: CAISDDSYTYGYTF. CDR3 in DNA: TGTGCCATCAGTGATGACAGTTACACCTATGGCTACACCTTC.

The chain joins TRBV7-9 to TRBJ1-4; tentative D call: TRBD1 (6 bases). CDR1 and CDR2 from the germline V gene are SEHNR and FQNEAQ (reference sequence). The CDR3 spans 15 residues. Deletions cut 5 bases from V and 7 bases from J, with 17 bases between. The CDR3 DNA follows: TGTGCCAGCAGCGAAGGGGGGGAAATGAGTGAAAAACTGTTTTTT. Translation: CASSEGGEMSEKLFF.

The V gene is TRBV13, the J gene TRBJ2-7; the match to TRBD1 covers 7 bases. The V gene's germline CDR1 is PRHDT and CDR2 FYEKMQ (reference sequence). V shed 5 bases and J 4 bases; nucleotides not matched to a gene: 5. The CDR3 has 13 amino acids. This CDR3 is CASSKGQLYEQYF. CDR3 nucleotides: TGTGCCAGCAGCAAGGGACAGCTTTACGAGCAGTACTTC.

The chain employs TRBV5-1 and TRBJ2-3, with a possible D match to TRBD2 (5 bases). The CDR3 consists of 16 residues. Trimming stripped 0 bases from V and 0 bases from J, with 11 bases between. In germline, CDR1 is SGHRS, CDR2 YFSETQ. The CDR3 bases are TGCGCCAGCAGCTTGGCCATCGGGGTTAGCACAGATACGCAGTATTTT. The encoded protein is CASSLAIGVSTDTQYF. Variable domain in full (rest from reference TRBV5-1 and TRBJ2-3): KAGVTQTPRYLIKTRGQQVTLSCSPISGHRSVSWYQQTPGQGLQFLFEYFSETQRNKGNFPGRFSGRQFSNSRSEMNVSTLELGDSALYLCASSLAIGVSTDTQYFGPGTRLTVL.

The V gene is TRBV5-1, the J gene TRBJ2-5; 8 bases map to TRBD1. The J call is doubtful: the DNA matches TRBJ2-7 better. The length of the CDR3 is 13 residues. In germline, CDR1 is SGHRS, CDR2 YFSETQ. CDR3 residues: CASSSQTGAEQYF. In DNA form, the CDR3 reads TGCGCCAGCAGCTCACAGACAGGGGCCGAGCAGTACTTC.

CDR3 nucleotide sequence: TGTGCCAGCAGCCTTAACACTGAAGCTTTCTTT. Protein sequence: CASSLNTEAFF. This chain uses TRBV7-9 with TRBJ1-1; D is uncertain. Germline V CDR1 and CDR2: SEHNR, FQNEAQ (reference sequence). The V and J ends lost 5 bases and 2 bases respectively, with 3 bases between them. This CDR3 is built from 11 residues.

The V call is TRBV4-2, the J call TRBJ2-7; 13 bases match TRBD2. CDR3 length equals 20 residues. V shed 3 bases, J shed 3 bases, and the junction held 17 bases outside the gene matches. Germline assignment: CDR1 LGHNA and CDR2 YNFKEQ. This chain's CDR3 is CASSQELAGLAGHPLYEQYF. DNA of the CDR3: TGTGCCAGCAGCCAGGAGCTCGCGGGACTAGCGGGGCATCCTCTCTACGAGCAGTACTTC.

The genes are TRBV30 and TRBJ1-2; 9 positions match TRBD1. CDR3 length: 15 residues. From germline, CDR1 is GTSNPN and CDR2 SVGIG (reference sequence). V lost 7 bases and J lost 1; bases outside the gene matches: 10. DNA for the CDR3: TGTGCCTCATCAGCCTGGACAGGGGTTAACTATGGCTACACCTTC. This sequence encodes CASSAWTGVNYGYTF.

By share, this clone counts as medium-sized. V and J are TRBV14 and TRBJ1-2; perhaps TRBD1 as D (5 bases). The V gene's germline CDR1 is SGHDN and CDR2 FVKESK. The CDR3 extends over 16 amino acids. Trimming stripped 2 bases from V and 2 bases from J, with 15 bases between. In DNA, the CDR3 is TGTGCCAGCAGCCAAAGTATCGGCAGGGCCAACTATGGCTACACCTTC. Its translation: CASSQSIGRANYGYTF.